A single sample gave rise to the 26 T cell receptor beta chains below, sequenced in a study of vaccination and CD4 T cells after COVID-19. Oncomine TCR Beta short-read sequencing was applied to DNA from cultured CD4+ T cells. TCRdb reanalysed the PCR reads using MiXCR and keeps one entry per CDR3 protein. This sample has roughly 20,000 distinct CDR3 sequences, with about 40% found just once. Their antigen targets remain unknown. Documented treatment: roughly 11-day PBMC culture with coronavirus spike peptide pools or control peptides (ViraFEST assay). The sample was CD4+ T cells from blood, cultured in vitro, taken before SARS-CoV-2 vaccination. The receptor set was obtained from a human donor who received a COVID-19 vaccine.

The CDR3 DNA reads as TGTGCCTGGAGACAAGTCTTTAGCTCCTACAATGAGCAGTTCTTC. Encoded protein: CAWRQVFSSYNEQFF. The chain combines TRBV30 with TRBJ2-1; D ambiguous. V lost 3 bases to trimming and J lost 0 bases, with 12 bases between them. CDR3 length equals 15 residues. The V gene's germline CDR1 is GTSNPN and CDR2 SVGIG (reference sequence).

The chain joins TRBV5-1 to TRBJ1-2; D gene ambiguous. The CDR3 loop spans 14 amino acids. Germline values: CDR1 SGHRS, CDR2 YFSETQ. The V end lost 0 bases, the J end lost 7 bases, and 13 bases lay between the germline ends. The CDR3 protein is CASSLAVTISGYTF. The DNA of the CDR3 is TGCGCCAGCAGCTTGGCCGTGACAATATCTGGCTACACCTTC.

The rearrangement links TRBV6-1 to TRBJ2-4; 9 bases align to TRBD1. From germline, CDR1 is MNHNS and CDR2 SASEGT. The CDR3 loop spans 16 amino acids. The V and J ends lost 5 bases and 6 bases, in that order; junction bases with no gene match: 11. The CDR3 here is CASSINDRGVGNIQYF. The DNA of the CDR3 is TGTGCCAGCAGTATTAATGACAGGGGGGTTGGAAACATTCAGTACTTC.

J is TRBJ1-5 and V is TRBV20-1; possible D gene TRBD1, 5 bases. This CDR3 spans 13 amino acids. CDR1 DFQATT and CDR2 SNEGSKA come from the germline V gene (reference sequence). V gave up 3 bases and J gave up 2 bases, with 8 bases separating them. Here the CDR3 DNA reads TGCAGTGCTAGTCGAGGGGGCAATCAGCCCCAGCATTTT. Translated, it gives CSASRGGNQPQHF.

J is TRBJ2-5 and V is TRBV25-1; D remains ambiguous. Per germline, CDR1 MGHDK and CDR2 SYGVNS. Trimming shortened V by 4 bases and J by 5 bases, and 17 bases separated the two germline ends. The CDR3 consists of 15 residues. The CDR3 bases are TGTGCCAGCAGTGCCTCTGAGAGTATAGGCGAGACCCAGTACTTC. Encoded protein: CASSASESIGETQYF.

This clonotype has a handful of counts. The chain employs TRBV7-2 and TRBJ2-7; 7 bases align to TRBD2. J gave up 3 bases and V 3 bases, and 2 bases lay outside the gene matches. The V gene's germline CDR1 is SGHTA and CDR2 FQGNSA. The CDR3 is 13 amino acids. CDR3 loop: CASSFRGGYEQYF. The CDR3 DNA reads TGTGCCAGCAGCTTTCGCGGGGGCTACGAGCAGTACTTC.

The genes are TRBV30 and TRBJ2-4; tentative D call: TRBD2 (6 bases). This CDR3 has 14 residues. Germline V gene lookup returns CDR1 GTSNPN and CDR2 SVGIG (reference sequence). The V gene lost 7 bases and the J gene lost 0 bases, with 13 bases spanning the gap. As DNA, the CDR3 is TGTGCCTTTGGGACTCCGTTAGCCAAAAACATTCAGTACTTC. Translation: CAFGTPLAKNIQYF.

The chain has TRBV30 and TRBJ1-1; D gene unclear. With 0 bases removed from V and 0 bases from J, the gap between germline ends came to 11 bases. CDR3 length equals 15 residues. Per germline, CDR1 GTSNPN and CDR2 SVGIG (reference sequence). The CDR3 DNA sequence: TGTGCCTGGAGTGTACGTGTGTACATGAACACTGAAGCTTTCTTT. Translating gives CAWSVRVYMNTEAFF.

By its share, this clonotype is large. This sequence joins TRBV4-2 and TRBJ1-3; 7 nucleotides align to TRBD1. CDR1 LGHNA and CDR2 YNFKEQ come from the germline V gene. The CDR3 length is 14 residues. The ends lost 4 bases at V and 4 bases at J; junction bases unmatched: 4. The CDR3 bases are TGTGCCAGCAGCCGACAGGGAACCGGAAACACCATATATTTT. Translated, it gives CASSRQGTGNTIYF.

This clonotype turned up a few times. This CDR3 is CASRSAGQGAAYGYTF. The CDR3 region has the DNA TGCGCCAGCAGATCGGCGGGACAGGGGGCGGCCTATGGCTACACCTTC. The chain links TRBV5-1 to TRBJ1-2, with 12 bases that match TRBD1. Per the germline V gene, CDR1 is SGHRS and CDR2 is YFSETQ. Germline trimming cut 5 bases from V and 4 bases from J; bases unmatched to any gene: 9. This CDR3 is 16 amino acids long. The full variable domain, completed using reference TRBV5-1 and TRBJ1-2, is KAGVTQTPRYLIKTRGQQVTLSCSPISGHRSVSWYQQTPGQGLQFLFEYFSETQRNKGNFPGRFSGRQFSNSRSEMNVSTLELGDSALYLCASRSAGQGAAYGYTFGSGTRLTVV.

The chain uses TRBV5-1 and TRBJ2-1; no reliable D call. The CDR3 length is 14 residues. V shed 4 bases and J shed 6 bases, with 14 bases lying between them. Germline CDR1 SGHRS, CDR2 YFSETQ. The CDR3 bases are TGCGCCAGCAGCCCCGGGTCGCGATCCAATGAGCAGTTCTTC. It is translated as CASSPGSRSNEQFF.

The V call is TRBV2, the J call TRBJ2-6, with TRBD1 matching 7 bases. The CDR3 extends over 15 amino acids. CDR1 and CDR2 from the germline V gene are SNHLY and FYNNEI. The ends lost 6 bases at V and 1 base at J; junction bases unmatched: 3. The CDR3 DNA reads TGTGCCAGCAGGCAACAGGGGTCTGGGGCCAACGTCCTGACTTTC. Amino acid sequence: CASRQQGSGANVLTF.

The V call is TRBV7-2, the J call TRBJ2-5; D unresolved. Germline V lookup: CDR1 SGHTA, CDR2 FQGNSA. V lost 5 bases, J lost 1 base, and 8 bases lay in between. The CDR3 has 13 residues. The CDR3 loop is CASSIGPQETQYF. The CDR3 nucleotides read TGTGCCAGCAGCATAGGACCCCAAGAGACCCAGTACTTC. Full variable domain (rest looked up from reference TRBV7-2 and TRBJ2-5): GAGVSQSPSNKVTEKGKDVELRCDPISGHTALYWYRQSLGQGLEFLIYFQGNSAPDKSGLPSDRFSAERTGGSVSTLTIQRTQQEDSAVYLCASSIGPQETQYFGPGTRLLVL.

This clonotype is labeled medium-sized. The rearrangement uses TRBV6-1 and TRBJ1-6; D is unclear. V shed 3 bases and J shed 8 bases, with 8 bases lying between them. Germline V gene lookup returns CDR1 MNHNS and CDR2 SASEGT. This CDR3 spans 13 amino acids. CDR3 sequence reads: CASSDRPDSPLHF. As DNA, the CDR3 is TGTGCCAGCAGTGACCGACCGGATTCACCCCTCCACTTT.

This chain uses TRBV5-1 with TRBJ2-1, with D perhaps given as TRBD1 or TRBD2 (5 bases each). The CDR3 is 14 amino acids. V was trimmed by 6 bases and J by 0 bases, leaving 10 bases between them. Germline-derived CDR1 and CDR2 are SGHRS and YFSETQ. CDR3: CASTMGDSYNEQFF. The DNA of the CDR3 is TGCGCCAGCACCATGGGGGACTCCTACAATGAGCAGTTCTTC.

The V gene is TRBV19, the J gene TRBJ2-3; D may be TRBD2 (6 bases). The CDR3 totals 16 residues. The germline V gene has CDR1 LNHDA and CDR2 SQIVND (reference sequence). Deletions cut 4 bases from V and 0 bases from J, with 14 bases between. CDR3 sequence reads: CASSTRDFVSTDTQYF. In DNA, the CDR3 is TGTGCCAGTAGTACGAGGGACTTCGTTAGCACAGATACGCAGTATTTT.

The chain employs TRBV7-7 and TRBJ2-5; 7 nucleotides align to TRBD1. Germline V gives CDR1 SSHAT, CDR2 FNYEAQ (reference sequence). V lost 3 bases, J lost 1 base, and 2 bases stayed unmatched. The CDR3 contains 14 residues. DNA for the CDR3: TGTGCCAGCAGCTTTTCAGGGGGCCAAGAGACCCAGTACTTC. Its translation: CASSFSGGQETQYF.

This chain links TRBV2 with TRBJ2-3, with 10 nucleotides matching TRBD2. Germline V CDR1 and CDR2: SNHLY, FYNNEI. V was pared by 6 bases and J by 0 bases, with 6 bases of the junction left unmatched. This CDR3 comprises 16 residues. The CDR3 loop is CASRKGLATSTDTQYF. DNA of the CDR3: TGTGCCAGCAGGAAGGGACTAGCGACTAGCACAGATACGCAGTATTTT. Supplemented by reference TRBV2 and TRBJ2-3, the full variable domain reads EPEVTQTPSHQVTQMGQEVILRCVPISNHLYFYWYRQILGQKVEFLVSFYNNEISEKSEIFDDQFSVERPDGSNFTLKIRSTKLEDSAMYFCASRKGLATSTDTQYFGPGTRLTVL.

The genes are TRBV11-3 and TRBJ1-1, with 9 positions matching TRBD1. The CDR3 length is 15 residues. With 1 base clipped from V and 7 bases from J, the junction kept 7 bases outside the gene matches. Looked up from germline, CDR1 is SGHNT and CDR2 is YENEEA. CDR3 DNA: TGTGCCAGCAGCTTAGTCGGCGGGGGACAGGGTGAAGCTTTCTTT. Its translation is CASSLVGGGQGEAFF.

This clonotype has more than one count but fewer than ten. J is TRBJ2-2 and V is TRBV5-4; D might be TRBD1 (6 bases). Trimming left V 3 bases short and J 5 bases short, with 11 bases between. The V gene's germline CDR1 is SGHNT and CDR2 YYREEE (reference sequence). The CDR3 runs to 14 residues. The CDR3 spells CASSSGTGTGELFF. For the CDR3, the DNA is TGTGCCAGCAGCTCGGGAACAGGGACCGGGGAGCTGTTTTTT.

The chain employs TRBV2 and TRBJ1-1; 9 positions match TRBD1. J was trimmed by 10 bases and V by 5 bases; bases with no gene match: 8. Germline assignment: CDR1 SNHLY and CDR2 FYNNEI. The CDR3 has 13 amino acids. CDR3 nucleotide sequence: TGTGCCAGCAGTAATAACAGGGGGCTTCTAGCTTTCTTT. Its protein is CASSNNRGLLAFF.

The genes are TRBV24-1 and TRBJ1-1, with D perhaps TRBD1 (5 bases). V lost 10 bases, J lost 2 bases, and 19 bases lay in between. In germline, CDR1 is KGHDR, CDR2 SFDVKD. This CDR3 is built from 15 residues. In nucleotides, the CDR3 is TGTGCCACAGAGACTGGAGGACAACCAAACACTGAAGCTTTCTTT. Translated: CATETGGQPNTEAFF.

In its sample, this clonotype was seen a few times. The chain combines TRBV6-1 with TRBJ1-1; D not certain. The germline CDR1 and CDR2 sequences are MNHNS and SASEGT. This CDR3 region has 12 residues. V was clipped by 4 bases and J by 1 base, with 4 bases between them. This CDR3 is CASSVTNTEAFF. As DNA, the CDR3 is TGTGCCAGCAGTGTTACGAACACTGAAGCTTTCTTT.

Of note for this clonotype: An end of the junction does not agree with germline; a read error may underlie this. The V gene is TRBV5-3, the J gene TRBJ2-2; TRBD1 agrees at 9 bases. TRBV5-3 is treated as an ORF (open reading frame) with a function not yet certain. This CDR3 region has 17 residues. CDR3 protein: CASSFAWRDRASGELFF. The CDR3 bases are TGTGCCAGCAGCTTCGCGTGGCGGGACAGGGCCTCCGGGGAGCTGTTTTTT.

The V call is TRBV5-1, the J call TRBJ1-5; D remains unclear. Germline loops: CDR1 SGHRS, CDR2 YFSETQ. This CDR3 region has 14 residues. V was shortened by 0 bases and J by 3 bases, with 7 bases between the two germline ends. CDR3: CASSLGQNNQPQHF. The CDR3 nucleotides read TGCGCCAGCAGCTTGGGCCAGAACAATCAGCCCCAGCATTTT. Filled out from reference TRBV5-1 and TRBJ1-5, the complete variable domain reads KAGVTQTPRYLIKTRGQQVTLSCSPISGHRSVSWYQQTPGQGLQFLFEYFSETQRNKGNFPGRFSGRQFSNSRSEMNVSTLELGDSALYLCASSLGQNNQPQHFGDGTRLSIL.

The V call is TRBV30, the J call TRBJ2-1; D not resolved. V lost 0 bases to trimming and J lost 4 bases, with 13 bases between them. CDR3 size: 15 residues. From germline, CDR1 is GTSNPN and CDR2 SVGIG (reference sequence). The CDR3 spells CAWSVGSAGYNEQFF. The CDR3 nucleotides read TGTGCCTGGAGTGTAGGTTCTGCCGGATACAATGAGCAGTTCTTC.